The 7 T cell receptor beta chains given below trace back to one sample, sequenced in a study of T cells in Graves' hyperthyroidism and ophthalmopathy. Researchers amplified the TCR beta CDR3 regions from RNA transcripts. Researchers ran a first-round RT-PCR on the TCR CDR3 using the HTBI primer set. TCRdb used MiXCR to reprocess the multiplex PCR reads, holding one entry per CDR3 protein. The sample lists some 500,000 distinct CDR3 sequences, roughly 25% occurring once. Sequences were obtained from blood. The origin of the receptors is a woman in her twenties or thirties with Graves' ophthalmopathy.

The chain carries TRBV12-5 and TRBJ2-7, with 9 bases that match TRBD2. The CDR3 sequence is 17 residues long. V lost 3 bases and J lost 2; bases outside the gene matches: 11. From germline, CDR1 is LGHNT and CDR2 FRNRAP. CDR3 DNA sequence: TGTGCTAGTGGTTTAGCCCGGCGGACTAGCGAGACCTACGAGCAGTACTTC. Encoded protein: CASGLARRTSETYEQYF.

The rearrangement uses TRBV10-1 and TRBJ2-5; 11 bases fit TRBD2. Trimming at V came to 3 bases and at J to 2 bases, leaving 5 bases not matched to a gene. Per the germline V gene, CDR1 is WNHNN and CDR2 is SYGVQD (reference sequence). CDR3 length equals 16 residues. The CDR3 is CASSDPIAGGQETQYF. In DNA form, the CDR3 reads TGCGCCAGCAGTGACCCCATAGCGGGAGGGCAAGAGACCCAGTACTTC.

This chain uses TRBV6-1 with TRBJ1-2, with D possibly being TRBD1 (5 bases). The CDR3 sequence is 10 residues long. The germline V gene has CDR1 MNHNS and CDR2 SASEGT. V was cut by 7 bases and J by 8 bases, with 8 bases left in between. The CDR3 DNA is TGTGCCAGCATCAGACAGGGCTACACCTTC. The encoded protein is CASIRQGYTF.

The V and J genes are TRBV11-2 and TRBJ1-1; no clear D gene. CDR3 length: 14 residues. Germline V CDR1 and CDR2: SGHAT, FQNNGV. V dropped 5 bases and J dropped 0 bases, with 10 bases sitting between them. The CDR3 coding sequence is TGTGCCAGCAGCGTCTTTGGACTGAACACTGAAGCTTTCTTT. Its translation: CASSVFGLNTEAFF.

The chain combines TRBV15 with TRBJ1-6, with 8 bases matching TRBD1. The germline V gene has CDR1 LNHNV and CDR2 YYDKDF (reference sequence). J lost 10 bases, V lost 0 bases, and 5 bases had no gene match. This CDR3 region has 15 residues. The CDR3 DNA follows: TGTGCCACCAGCAGAGATCTTTCAGGGGGCTCACCCCTCCACTTT. Protein sequence: CATSRDLSGGSPLHF.

This clonotype was seen many times. The chain is built from TRBV12-3 or TRBV12-4 and TRBJ1-2, with D unresolved. V was clipped by 7 bases and J by 8 bases, with 17 bases between them. This CDR3 spans 13 amino acids. CDR3 sequence (DNA): TGTGCCAGCACCCAACAACAGCCAGGCGGCTACACCTTC. It codes for CASTQQQPGGYTF.

This clonotype has ten or more counts. V and J are TRBV12-3 or TRBV12-4 and TRBJ2-7, with a possible D match to TRBD1 (5 bases). The CDR3 has 14 amino acids. With 3 bases removed from V and 3 bases from J, the gap between germline ends came to 12 bases. CDR3 loop: CASSFAGNSYEQYF. CDR3 coding DNA: TGTGCCAGCAGTTTTGCAGGGAACAGCTACGAGCAGTACTTC.